Listed below are T cell receptor beta chains from one sample, sequenced in a study of blood T cells in healthy people across ages. TCRdb called the 5' RACE reads again in MiXCR, with one record for every CDR3 protein. The sample has some 800,000 distinct CDR3 sequences; approximately 48% are singletons. Sequenced material: blood. These receptors were taken from a man between 60 and 75 years old in good health. Both conserved end residues are part of each CDR3. A D gene is named only where the DNA matches it firmly. Size tells how often a clone was seen (once, few, many) or the class of an expanded clone, and some rows leave it out.

v_gene	j_gene	d_gene	abundance	CDR3nt	CDR3aa
TRBV12-3/TRBV12-4	TRBJ2-3	TRBD2	.	TGTGCCAGCAGTCTAGCGGGAGAGAGGTCAGATACGCAGTATTTT	CASSLAGERSDTQYF
TRBV20-1	TRBJ2-1	.	few	TGCAGTGCTAGAGATCGTCCGCAGCGAGGCAATGAGCAGTTCTTC	CSARDRPQRGNEQFF
TRBV5-1	TRBJ2-1	.	.	TGCGCCAGCAGCTTGGGCCGGACACTTCATGAGCAGTTCTTC	CASSLGRTLHEQFF
TRBV3-1	TRBJ2-7	.	few	TGTGCCAGCACCCCAGGAGGGATCTCCTACGAGCAGTACTTC	CASTPGGISYEQYF
TRBV6-5	TRBJ2-5	TRBD1	few	TGTGCCAGCAGTGACAGGGGATTCGGGGCCCAGTACTTC	CASSDRGFGAQYF
TRBV4-3	TRBJ2-7	TRBD1	.	TGCGCCAGCAGCCAAGGGAGACAGGGGGACGGCTACGAGCAGTACTTC	CASSQGRQGDGYEQYF
TRBV4-3	TRBJ2-7	.	few	TGCGCCAGCAGCCAAGATGCGCCAGGGTCTCAGTACGAGCAGTACTTC	CASSQDAPGSQYEQYF
TRBV29-1	TRBJ1-2	TRBD1	few	TGCAGCGTTCGAAAACAGGGGGTTTTGGATGGCTACACCTTC	CSVRKQGVLDGYTF
TRBV4-3	TRBJ1-6	.	.	TGCGCCAGCAGCCAAGATGTACAGAATAATAATTCACCCCTCCACTTT	CASSQDVQNNNSPLHF
TRBV18	TRBJ2-5	TRBD1	.	TGTGCCAGCTCACCACCGGGACAGGGCGGGTTATTGAAAGAGACCCAGTACTTC	CASSPPGQGGLLKETQYF
TRBV6-2/TRBV6-3	TRBJ2-1	TRBD2	few	TGTGCCAGCAGTTACGATAGCGGGGGTGTATTCGTGGTTGATGAGCAGTTCTTC	CASSYDSGGVFVVDEQFF
TRBV12-3/TRBV12-4	TRBJ2-7	.	.	TGTGCCAGCAGTGACCGGACCCGTTCCTACAATGAGCAGTACTTC	CASSDRTRSYNEQYF
TRBV6-1	TRBJ1-4	.	few	TGTGCCAGCAGGCATTACACGGGAGAAGAAAAACTGTTTTTT	CASRHYTGEEKLFF
TRBV7-2	TRBJ1-5	.	.	TGTGCCAGCAGCGGGGGGGTGGGGTTGGCAAATCAGCCCCAGCATTTT	CASSGGVGLANQPQHF
TRBV24-1	TRBJ2-7	TRBD1	.	TGTGCCACCAGTGAGCAACCGGGACAGGGTGCCCACGAGCAGTACTTC	CATSEQPGQGAHEQYF
TRBV5-1	TRBJ2-5	.	.	TGCGCCAGCACTAACGCGGGACGGCAAGAGACCCAGTACTTC	CASTNAGRQETQYF
TRBV24-1	TRBJ2-1	TRBD1	few	TGTGCCACCAGTGATGACAGGGTTAAGGAGCAGTTCTTC	CATSDDRVKEQFF
TRBV29-1	TRBJ2-6	.	.	TGCAGCGCCACAGGGTCCGGAGCCTGGGCCAACGTCCTGACTTTC	CSATGSGAWANVLTF
TRBV11-2	TRBJ2-7	TRBD1	.	TGTGCCAGCAGCTTAATTCGGGGACAGGGAGGGTACGAGCAGTACTTC	CASSLIRGQGGYEQYF
TRBV2	TRBJ1-1	.	.	TGTGCCAGCAAAAACGTCAGAAGGAACACTGAAGCTTTCTTT	CASKNVRRNTEAFF
TRBV9	TRBJ1-1	.	.	TGTGCCAGCAGCGGGACCCCCTACACTGAAGCTTTCTTT	CASSGTPYTEAFF
TRBV20-1	TRBJ2-7	TRBD2	.	TGCAGTGCTAGAGTAGTAGCGGGGGATATGGTCTACGAGCAGTACTTC	CSARVVAGDMVYEQYF
TRBV5-1	TRBJ2-3	.	.	TGCGCCAGCAAGTGGGCTAGCGGCACAGATACGCAGTATTTT	CASKWASGTDTQYF
TRBV3-1	TRBJ1-2	.	few	TGTGCCAGCAGCCAGCAAACGTACAGCCGTGTGGCTCCGGGTTATGGCTACACCTTC	CASSQQTYSRVAPGYGYTF
TRBV12-3/TRBV12-4	TRBJ1-5	.	.	TGTGCCAGCAGTTTAACCAGGGATCGTCAGCCCCAGCATTTT	CASSLTRDRQPQHF
TRBV4-3	TRBJ2-1	TRBD2	.	TGCGCCAGCAGCCAAGATATTAGCGGGGGTTACAATGAGCAGTTCTTC	CASSQDISGGYNEQFF
TRBV7-2	TRBJ2-1	.	.	TGTGCCAGCAGCTTAGTAGGATCGAGGGGGGGCCGCAATGAGCAGTTCTTC	CASSLVGSRGGRNEQFF
TRBV30	TRBJ2-3	TRBD2	.	TGTGCCTGGAGCTTCGGGGGGATAAGCACAGATACGCAGTATTTT	CAWSFGGISTDTQYF
TRBV4-2	TRBJ2-3	TRBD2	.	TGTGCCAGCAGCCAAGGGTCTAGCGGGCACACAGATACGCAGTATTTT	CASSQGSSGHTDTQYF
TRBV20-1	TRBJ2-7	.	.	TGCAGTGCTACGGACTTGAGCTCCTACGAGCAGTACTTC	CSATDLSSYEQYF
TRBV4-2	TRBJ2-5	.	.	TGTGCCAGCTCCGATCTGGAGATCGGGACCCAGTACTTC	CASSDLEIGTQYF
TRBV3-1	TRBJ2-7	.	few	TGTGCCAGCAGCCACGCTCGTTTTGCCGAGCAGTACTTC	CASSHARFAEQYF
TRBV13	TRBJ1-1	.	.	TGTGCCAGCAGCCTGGGCGGGCTTGAAGCTTTCTTT	CASSLGGLEAFF